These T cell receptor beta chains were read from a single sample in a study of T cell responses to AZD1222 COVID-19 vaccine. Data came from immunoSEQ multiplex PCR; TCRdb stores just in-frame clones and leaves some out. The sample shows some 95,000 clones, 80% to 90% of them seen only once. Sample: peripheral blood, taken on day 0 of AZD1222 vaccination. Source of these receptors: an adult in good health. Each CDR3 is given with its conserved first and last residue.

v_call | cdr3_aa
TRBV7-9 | CASSLGQGIAEAFF
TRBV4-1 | CASSHDLEAFF
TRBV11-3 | CASSSQTAGGNEQFF
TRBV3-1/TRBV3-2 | CASSTGTGNQPQHF
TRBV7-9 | CASSPRDRPYGYTF
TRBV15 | CATSRGGGEGYEQYF
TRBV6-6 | CATWDRDMSTEAFF
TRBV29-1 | CSVGVAEAFF
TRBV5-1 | CASSRGGTNYGYTF
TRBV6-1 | CASSEAHSLYGYTF
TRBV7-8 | CASSLEAVQGKFQPQHF
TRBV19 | CASSAGDEQYF
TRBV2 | CASRTENLMNTEAFF
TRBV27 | CASSLMNGGRTEAFF
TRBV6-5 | CASTPASTGSTEAFF
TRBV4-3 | CASSQNPNGDQPQHF
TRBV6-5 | CASSYFQGGEQFF
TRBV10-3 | CAIRGGGELFF
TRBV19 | CASSIVDRGLDGYTF